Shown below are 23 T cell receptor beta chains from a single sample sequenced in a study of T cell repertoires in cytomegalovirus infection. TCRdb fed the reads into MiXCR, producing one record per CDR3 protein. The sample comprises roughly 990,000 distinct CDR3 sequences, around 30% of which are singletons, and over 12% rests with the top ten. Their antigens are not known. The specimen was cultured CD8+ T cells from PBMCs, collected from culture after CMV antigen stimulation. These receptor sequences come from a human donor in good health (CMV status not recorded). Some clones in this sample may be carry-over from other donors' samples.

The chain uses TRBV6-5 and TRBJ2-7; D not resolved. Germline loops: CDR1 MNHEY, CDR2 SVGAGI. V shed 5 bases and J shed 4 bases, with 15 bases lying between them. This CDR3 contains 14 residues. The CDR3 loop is CASSPSVSGYEQYV. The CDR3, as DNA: TGTGCCAGCAGTCCCTCAGTATCTGGGTACGAGCAGTACGTC.

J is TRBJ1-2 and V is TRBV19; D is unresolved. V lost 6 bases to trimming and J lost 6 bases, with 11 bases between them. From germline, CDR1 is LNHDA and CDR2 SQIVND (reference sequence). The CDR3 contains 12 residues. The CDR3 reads CASRPLGHGYTF. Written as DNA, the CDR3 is TGTGCCAGTAGGCCTTTAGGGCATGGCTACACCTTC. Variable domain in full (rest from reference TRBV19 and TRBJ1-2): DGGITQSPKYLFRKEGQNVTLSCEQNLNHDAMYWYRQDPGQGLRLIYYSQIVNDFQKGDIAEGYSVSREKKESFPLTVTSAQKNPTAFYLCASRPLGHGYTFGSGTRLTVV.

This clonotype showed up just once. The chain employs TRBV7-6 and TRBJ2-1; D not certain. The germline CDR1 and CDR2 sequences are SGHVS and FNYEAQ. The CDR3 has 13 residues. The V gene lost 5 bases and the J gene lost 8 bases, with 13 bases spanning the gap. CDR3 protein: CASSAPSMDEQFF. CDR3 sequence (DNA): TGTGCCAGCAGCGCCCCTAGTATGGATGAGCAGTTCTTC.

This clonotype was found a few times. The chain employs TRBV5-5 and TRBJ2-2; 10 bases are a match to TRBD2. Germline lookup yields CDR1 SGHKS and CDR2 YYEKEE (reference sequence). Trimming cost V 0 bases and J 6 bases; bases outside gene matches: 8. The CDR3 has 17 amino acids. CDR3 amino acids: CASSLEAGLALSGELFF. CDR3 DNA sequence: TGTGCCAGCAGCTTGGAGGCGGGACTAGCGTTATCCGGGGAGCTGTTTTTT.

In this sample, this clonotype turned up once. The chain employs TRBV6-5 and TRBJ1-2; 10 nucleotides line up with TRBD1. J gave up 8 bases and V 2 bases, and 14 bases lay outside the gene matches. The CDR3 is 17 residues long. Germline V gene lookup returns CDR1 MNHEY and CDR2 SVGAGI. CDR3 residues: CASSYAGTGAGEWGYTF. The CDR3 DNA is TGTGCCAGCAGTTACGCCGGGACAGGGGCCGGGGAGTGGGGCTACACCTTC.

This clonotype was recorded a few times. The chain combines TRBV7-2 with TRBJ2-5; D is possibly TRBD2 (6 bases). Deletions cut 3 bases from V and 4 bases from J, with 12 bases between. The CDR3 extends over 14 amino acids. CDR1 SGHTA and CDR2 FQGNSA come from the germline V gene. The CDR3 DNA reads TGTGCCAGCAGCTTGACTGCGGGGAGAGAGACCCAGTACTTC. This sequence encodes CASSLTAGRETQYF.

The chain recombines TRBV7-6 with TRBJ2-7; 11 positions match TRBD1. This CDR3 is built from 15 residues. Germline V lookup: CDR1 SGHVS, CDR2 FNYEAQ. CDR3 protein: CVNSFRTGGLNEQYF. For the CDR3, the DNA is TGTGTCAACAGCTTCAGGACAGGGGGCTTGAACGAGCAGTACTTC.

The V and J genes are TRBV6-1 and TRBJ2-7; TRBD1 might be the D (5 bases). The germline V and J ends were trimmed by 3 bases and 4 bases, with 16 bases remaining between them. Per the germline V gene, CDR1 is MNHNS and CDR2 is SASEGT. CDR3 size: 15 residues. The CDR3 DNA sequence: TGTGCCAGCAGTGAGGGGCCCGACGTGTTGTACGAGCAGTACTTC. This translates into CASSEGPDVLYEQYF.

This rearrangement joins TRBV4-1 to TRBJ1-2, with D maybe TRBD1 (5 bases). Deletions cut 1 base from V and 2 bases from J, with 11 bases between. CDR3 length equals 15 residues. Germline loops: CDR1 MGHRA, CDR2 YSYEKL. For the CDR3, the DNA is TGCGCCAGCAGCCAAGGGACAAGACCGAACTATGGCTACACCTTC. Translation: CASSQGTRPNYGYTF.

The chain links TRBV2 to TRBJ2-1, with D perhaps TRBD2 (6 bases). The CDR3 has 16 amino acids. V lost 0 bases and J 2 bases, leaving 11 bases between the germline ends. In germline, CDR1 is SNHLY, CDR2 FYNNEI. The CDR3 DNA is TGTGCCAGCAGTGAAGCGCCGGGGGAGGCCTACAATGAGCAGTTCTTC. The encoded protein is CASSEAPGEAYNEQFF. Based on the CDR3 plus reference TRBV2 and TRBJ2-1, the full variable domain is EPEVTQTPSHQVTQMGQEVILRCVPISNHLYFYWYRQILGQKVEFLVSFYNNEISEKSEIFDDQFSVERPDGSNFTLKIRSTKLEDSAMYFCASSEAPGEAYNEQFFGPGTRLTVL.

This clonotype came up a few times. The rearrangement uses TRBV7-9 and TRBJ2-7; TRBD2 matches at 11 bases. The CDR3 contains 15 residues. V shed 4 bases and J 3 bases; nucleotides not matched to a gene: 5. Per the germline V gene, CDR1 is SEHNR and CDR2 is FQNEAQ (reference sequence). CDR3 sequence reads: CASSSTSGGRYEQYV. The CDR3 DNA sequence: TGTGCCAGCAGCTCCACTAGCGGGGGCCGCTACGAGCAGTACGTC.

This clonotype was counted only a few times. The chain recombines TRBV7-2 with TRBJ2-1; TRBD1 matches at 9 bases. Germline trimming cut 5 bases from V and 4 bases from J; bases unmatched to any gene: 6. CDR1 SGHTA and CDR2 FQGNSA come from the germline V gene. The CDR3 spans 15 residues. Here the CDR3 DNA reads TGTGCCAGCAGCGAACAGGGGGCGCGGTACAATGAGCAGTTCTTC. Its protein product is CASSEQGARYNEQFF.

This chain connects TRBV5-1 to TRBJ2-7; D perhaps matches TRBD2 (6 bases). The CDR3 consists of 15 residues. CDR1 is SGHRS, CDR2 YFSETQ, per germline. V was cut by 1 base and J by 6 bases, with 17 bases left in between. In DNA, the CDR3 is TGCGCCAGCAGCTTGTTTCGGCAGGGAGGATCCGAGCAGTACTTC. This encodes CASSLFRQGGSEQYF.

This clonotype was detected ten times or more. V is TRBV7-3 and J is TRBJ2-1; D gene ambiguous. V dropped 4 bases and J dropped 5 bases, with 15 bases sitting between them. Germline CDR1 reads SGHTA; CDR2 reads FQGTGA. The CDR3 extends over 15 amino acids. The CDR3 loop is CASSSDGPNNNEQFF. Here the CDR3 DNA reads TGTGCCAGCAGCTCCGACGGACCGAACAACAATGAGCAGTTCTTC. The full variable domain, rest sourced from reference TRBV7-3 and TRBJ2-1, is GAGVSQTPSNKVTEKGKYVELRCDPISGHTALYWYRQSLGQGPEFLIYFQGTGAADDSGLPNDRFFAVRPEGSVSTLKIQRTERGDSAVYLCASSSDGPNNNEQFFGPGTRLTVL.

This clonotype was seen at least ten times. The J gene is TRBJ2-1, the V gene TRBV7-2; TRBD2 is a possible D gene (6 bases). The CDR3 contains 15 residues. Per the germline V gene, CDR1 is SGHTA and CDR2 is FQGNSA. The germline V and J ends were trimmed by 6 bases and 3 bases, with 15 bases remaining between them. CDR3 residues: CASSLTWGDYNEQFF. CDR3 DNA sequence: TGTGCCAGCAGTCTTACCTGGGGGGACTACAATGAGCAGTTCTTC.

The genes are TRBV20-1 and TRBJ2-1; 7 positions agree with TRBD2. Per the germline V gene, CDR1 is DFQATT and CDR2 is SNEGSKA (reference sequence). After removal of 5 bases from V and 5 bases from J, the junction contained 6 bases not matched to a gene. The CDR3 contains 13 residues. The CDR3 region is CSAETSSNNEQFF. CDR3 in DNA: TGCAGTGCTGAGACTAGCTCGAACAATGAGCAGTTCTTC.

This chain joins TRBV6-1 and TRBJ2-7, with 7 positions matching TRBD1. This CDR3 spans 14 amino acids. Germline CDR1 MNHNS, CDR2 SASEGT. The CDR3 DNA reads TGTGCCAGCAGTGACCGGGACAGTTTGTACGGGCAGTACGTC. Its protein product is CASSDRDSLYGQYV.

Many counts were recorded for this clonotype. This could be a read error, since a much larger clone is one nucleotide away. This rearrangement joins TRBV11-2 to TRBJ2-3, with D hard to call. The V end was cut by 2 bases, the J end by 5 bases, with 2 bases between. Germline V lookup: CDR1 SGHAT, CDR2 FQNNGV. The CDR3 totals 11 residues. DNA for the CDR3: TGTGCCAGCAGCTTAAAAGATACGCAGTATTTT. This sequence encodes CASSLKDTQYF. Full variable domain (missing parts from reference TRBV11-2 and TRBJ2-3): EAGVAQSPRYKIIEKRQSVAFWCNPISGHATLYWYQQILGQGPKLLIQFQNNGVVDDSQLPKDRFSAERLKGVDSTLKIQPAKLEDSAVYLCASSLKDTQYFGPGTRLTVL.

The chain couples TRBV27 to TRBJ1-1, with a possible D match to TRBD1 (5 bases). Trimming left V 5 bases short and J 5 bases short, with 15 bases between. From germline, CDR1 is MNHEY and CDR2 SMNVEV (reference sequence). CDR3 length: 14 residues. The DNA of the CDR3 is TGTGCCAGCAGTCTCCGGGGGACCGTGACTGAAGCTTTCTTT. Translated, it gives CASSLRGTVTEAFF.

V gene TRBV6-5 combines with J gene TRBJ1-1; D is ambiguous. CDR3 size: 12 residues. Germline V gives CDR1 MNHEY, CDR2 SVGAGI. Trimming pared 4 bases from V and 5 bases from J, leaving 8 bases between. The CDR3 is CASSFGKTEAFF. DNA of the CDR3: TGTGCCAGCAGTTTTGGAAAAACTGAAGCTTTCTTT.

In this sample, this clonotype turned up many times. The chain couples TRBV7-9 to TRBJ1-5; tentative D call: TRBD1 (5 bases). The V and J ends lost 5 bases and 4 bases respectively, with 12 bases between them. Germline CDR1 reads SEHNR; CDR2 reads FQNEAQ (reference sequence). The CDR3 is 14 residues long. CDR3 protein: CASSLGTENQPQHF. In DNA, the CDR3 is TGTGCCAGCAGCCTTGGGACGGAGAATCAGCCCCAGCATTTT.

CDR3 coding DNA: TGTGCCAGCAGCTTAGGATACCGACAGTCATCTCGCACAGATACGCAGTATTTT. The encoded protein is CASSLGYRQSSRTDTQYF. J is TRBJ2-3 and V is TRBV11-3; a possible D gene is TRBD1 (5 bases). There are 18 residues in the CDR3. Germline V gene lookup returns CDR1 SGHNT and CDR2 YENEEA. The V end was cut by 1 base, the J end by 1 base, with 18 bases between.

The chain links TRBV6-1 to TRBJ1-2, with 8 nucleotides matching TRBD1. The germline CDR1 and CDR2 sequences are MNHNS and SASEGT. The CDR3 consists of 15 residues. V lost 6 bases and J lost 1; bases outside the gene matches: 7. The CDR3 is CASRRTGRLNYGYTF. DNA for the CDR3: TGTGCCAGCAGACGGACAGGGCGCCTTAACTATGGCTACACCTTC.